The 15 T cell receptor beta chains below were found in one sample sequenced in a study of cytotoxic CD8 clonotypes in ibrutinib-treated CLL (dated by TCRdb to the early 2020s). Libraries came from the immunoSEQ multiplex PCR assay. The clones in this table, taken by TCRdb from immuneACCESS, are in-frame only. Not every clone is retained; where verified, under half of the shortfall comes from an unresolved V gene, and the cause of the rest is unknown. The table for this sample lists fewer than 400,000 clones; 67% of them were counted only once. The ten most abundant clones make up around 6.3% of the sample. This material consisted of PBMCs, taken after 36 months of ibrutinib treatment. Every receptor here comes from a human donor with chronic lymphocytic leukemia.

The chain uses TRBV5-1 and TRBJ2-2; TRBD1 matches at 9 bases. The trim removed 4 bases at V and 5 bases at J, leaving 6 bases unmatched. Germline values: CDR1 SGHRS, CDR2 YFSETQ. This CDR3 contains 15 residues. CDR3 in amino acids: CASSTTGGATGELFF. DNA of the CDR3: TGCGCCAGCAGCACCACAGGGGGCGCGACCGGGGAGCTGTTTTTT.

This clone was seen only a few times. Other DNA sequences in the same sample also yield this CDR3. The chain recombines TRBV11-3 with TRBJ2-1; possibly TRBD2 for D (5 bases). Trimming cost V 3 bases and J 6 bases, with 12 bases left between them. The CDR3 is 14 amino acids. Germline-derived CDR1 and CDR2 are SGHNT and YENEEA. CDR3 in amino acids: CASSLGGFGNEQFF. CDR3 nucleotide sequence: TGTGCCAGCAGCTTGGGCGGGTTCGGCAATGAGCAGTTCTTC.

The CDR3 loop is CASSIGSKGKNIQYF. The CDR3 nucleotides read TGTGCCAGTAGTATAGGAAGTAAGGGCAAAAACATTCAGTACTTC. The rearrangement links TRBV19 to TRBJ2-4; D ambiguous. CDR3 size: 15 residues. CDR1 is LNHDA and CDR2 is SQIVND in the germline V gene (reference sequence). V lost 1 base and J lost 3, with 10 bases in between.

In this sample, this clone turned up a few times. CDR3 amino acids: CATRPDRGSLYGYTF. The CDR3 DNA is TGTGCCACTAGACCTGACAGGGGATCCCTCTATGGCTACACCTTC. The chain couples TRBV10-3 to TRBJ1-2; TRBD1 agrees at 8 bases. CDR3 length equals 15 residues. Germline V CDR1 and CDR2: ENHRY, SYGVKD. J gave up 4 bases and V 10 bases, and 14 bases lay outside the gene matches.

The chain joins TRBV29-1 to TRBJ2-7, with a tentative D call TRBD2 (6 bases). Germline V gives CDR1 SQVTM, CDR2 ANQGSEA. The V end was cut by 7 bases, the J end by 0 bases, with 13 bases between. The CDR3 sequence is 13 residues long. CDR3 sequence: CSAVGGSSYEQYF. As DNA, the CDR3 is TGCAGCGCTGTAGGAGGGAGCTCCTACGAGCAGTACTTC.

The table lists this clone with a few counts. This rearrangement joins TRBV11-3 to TRBJ2-5, with 7 bases matching TRBD2. V lost 0 bases to trimming and J lost 4 bases; unmatched junction nucleotides: 14. CDR3 length: 18 amino acids. Germline values: CDR1 SGHNT, CDR2 YENEEA. In nucleotides, the CDR3 is TGTGCCAGCAGCTTAGATAGAACGGGTAGCGGGCAGGGAGAGACCCAGTACTTC. Translated, it gives CASSLDRTGSGQGETQYF.

This chain's CDR3 is CASSTGVRGQPQHF. The CDR3 DNA reads TGTGCCAGTAGTACAGGGGTGAGAGGACAGCCCCAGCATTTT. The rearrangement links TRBV19 to TRBJ1-5, with D perhaps matching TRBD1 (6 bases). Trimming left V 4 bases short and J 7 bases short, with 14 bases between. CDR1 is LNHDA, CDR2 SQIVND, per germline (reference sequence). CDR3 length: 14 residues.

The gene calls are TRBV10-3 and TRBJ2-7; 8 bases map to TRBD1. Germline trimming cut 9 bases from V and 2 bases from J; bases unmatched to any gene: 6. From germline, CDR1 is ENHRY and CDR2 SYGVKD. The CDR3 is 13 residues long. The DNA of the CDR3 is TGTGCCATTTCCGGGACAGGCCCCTACGAGCAGTACTTC. This translates into CAISGTGPYEQYF.

The chain recombines TRBV10-3 with TRBJ2-5, with 8 bases lining up with TRBD1. The end of the DNA is better explained by TRBJ2-7, so the J call may be wrong. CDR1 is ENHRY, CDR2 SYGVKD, per germline. This CDR3 has 14 residues. CDR3 in amino acids: CAIRTSGQAYEQYF. CDR3 DNA: TGTGCCATCAGGACTTCGGGACAGGCCTACGAGCAGTACTTC.

The chain carries TRBV4-3 and TRBJ2-2, with TRBD2 matching over 13 bases. Germline values: CDR1 LGHNA, CDR2 YSLEER. The CDR3 runs to 18 residues. V shed 3 bases, J shed 7 bases, and the junction held 11 bases outside the gene matches. Written as DNA, the CDR3 is TGCGCCAGCAGCCACCCGGACGGGACTAGCGGGACTTACGGGGAGCTGTTTTTT. Its translation: CASSHPDGTSGTYGELFF.

The chain carries TRBV4-1 and TRBJ2-7, with D perhaps TRBD1 or TRBD2 (5 bases each). The CDR3 has 14 residues. Germline CDR1 is MGHRA and CDR2 is YSYEKL. With 2 bases removed from V and 2 bases from J, the gap between germline ends came to 10 bases. This CDR3 is CASSQWDGTYEQYF. The CDR3 DNA reads TGCGCCAGCAGCCAATGGGACGGGACCTACGAGCAGTACTTC.

The V call is TRBV9, the J call TRBJ2-6; 9 nucleotides match TRBD1. This CDR3 spans 18 amino acids. Germline trimming cut 1 base from V and 2 bases from J; bases unmatched to any gene: 7. Germline V gives CDR1 SGDLS, CDR2 YYNGEE. The CDR3, as DNA: TGTGCCAGCAGCGTAAGGGGACAGGGAAGAACTGGGGCCAACGTCCTGACTTTC. Translation gives CASSVRGQGRTGANVLTF.

This clone was seen more than once but under ten times. The CDR3 sequence: CASSQDPEANYGYTF. DNA of the CDR3: TGCGCCAGCAGCCAAGATCCGGAAGCTAACTATGGCTACACCTTC. The V gene is TRBV4-1, the J gene TRBJ1-2; D remains unclear. CDR1 is MGHRA and CDR2 is YSYEKL in the germline V gene. The ends were cut back, 0 bases at V and 0 bases at J, with 8 bases in the middle. CDR3 length: 15 amino acids.

The chain joins TRBV19 to TRBJ2-5; D is possibly TRBD1 (6 bases). The germline CDR1 and CDR2 sequences are LNHDA and SQIVND (reference sequence). CDR3 length equals 13 residues. V was trimmed by 4 bases and J by 3 bases, leaving 9 bases between them. The CDR3 nucleotides read TGTGCCAGTAGTACCCGGACAGAAGAGACCCAGTACTTC. Translated: CASSTRTEETQYF.

V and J are TRBV28 and TRBJ2-7; D perhaps matches TRBD1 (5 bases). The CDR3 sequence is 16 residues long. The germline V gene encodes CDR1 MDHEN and CDR2 SYDVKM. Between the trimmed V and J ends, which lost 8 bases and 4 bases, there was a span of 24 bases. Here the CDR3 reads CASGSGFFLTGYEQYF. The CDR3 DNA follows: TGTGCCAGCGGGTCAGGGTTCTTCTTAACAGGATACGAGCAGTACTTC.